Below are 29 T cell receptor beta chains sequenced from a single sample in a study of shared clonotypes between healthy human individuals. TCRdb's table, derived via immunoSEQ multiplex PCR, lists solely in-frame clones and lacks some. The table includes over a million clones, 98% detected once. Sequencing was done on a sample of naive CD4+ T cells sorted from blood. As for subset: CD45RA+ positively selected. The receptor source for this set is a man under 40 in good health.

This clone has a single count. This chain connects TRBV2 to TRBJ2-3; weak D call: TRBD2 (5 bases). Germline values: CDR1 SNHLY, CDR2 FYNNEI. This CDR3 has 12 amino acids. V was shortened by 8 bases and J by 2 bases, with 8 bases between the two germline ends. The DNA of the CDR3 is TGTGCCAGCGGCGGGCCCACAGATACGCAGTATTTT. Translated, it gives CASGGPTDTQYF.

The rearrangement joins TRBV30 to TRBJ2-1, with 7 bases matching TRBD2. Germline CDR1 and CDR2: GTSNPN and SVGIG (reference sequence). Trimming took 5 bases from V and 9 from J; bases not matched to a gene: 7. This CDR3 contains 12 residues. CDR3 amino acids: CAWGAGTGEQFF. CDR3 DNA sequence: TGTGCCTGGGGAGCGGGAACTGGTGAGCAGTTCTTC.

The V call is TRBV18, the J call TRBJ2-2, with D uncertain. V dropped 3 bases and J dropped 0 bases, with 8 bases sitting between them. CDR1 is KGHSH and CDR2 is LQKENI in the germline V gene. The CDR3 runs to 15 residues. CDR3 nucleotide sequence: TGTGCCAGCTCACCCAAGACCACGAACACCGGGGAGCTGTTTTTT. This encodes CASSPKTTNTGELFF.

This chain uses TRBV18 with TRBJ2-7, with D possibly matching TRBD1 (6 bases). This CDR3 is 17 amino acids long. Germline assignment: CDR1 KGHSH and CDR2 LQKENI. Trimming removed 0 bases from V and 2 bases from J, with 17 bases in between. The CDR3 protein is CASSPPSAGTLAYEQYF. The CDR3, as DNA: TGTGCCAGCTCACCACCTTCTGCCGGGACACTGGCCTACGAGCAGTACTTC.

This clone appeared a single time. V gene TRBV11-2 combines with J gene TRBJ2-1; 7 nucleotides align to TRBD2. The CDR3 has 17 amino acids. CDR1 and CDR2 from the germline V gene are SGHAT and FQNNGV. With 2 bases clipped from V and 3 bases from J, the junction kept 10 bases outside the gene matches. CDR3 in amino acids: CASSLYPAWDYYNEQFF. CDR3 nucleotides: TGTGCCAGCAGCTTATATCCTGCCTGGGACTACTACAATGAGCAGTTCTTC.

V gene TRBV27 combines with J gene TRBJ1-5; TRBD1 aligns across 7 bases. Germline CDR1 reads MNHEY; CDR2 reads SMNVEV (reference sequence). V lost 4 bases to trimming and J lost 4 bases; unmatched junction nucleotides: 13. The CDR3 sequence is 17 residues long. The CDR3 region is CASSSLTRRGRNQPQHF. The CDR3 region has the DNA TGTGCCAGCAGTTCCCTTACGAGGAGGGGGCGAAATCAGCCCCAGCATTTT.

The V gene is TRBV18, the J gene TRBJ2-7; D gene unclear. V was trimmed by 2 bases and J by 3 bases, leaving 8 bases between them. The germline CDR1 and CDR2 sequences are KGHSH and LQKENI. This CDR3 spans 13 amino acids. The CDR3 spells CASSPAPSYEQYF. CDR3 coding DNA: TGTGCCAGCTCACCAGCGCCGAGCTACGAGCAGTACTTC.

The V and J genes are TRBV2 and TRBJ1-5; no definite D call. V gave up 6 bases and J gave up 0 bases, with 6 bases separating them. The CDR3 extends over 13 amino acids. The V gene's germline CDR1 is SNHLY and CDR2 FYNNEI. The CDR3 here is CASRDFSNQPQHF. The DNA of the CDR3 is TGTGCCAGCAGGGATTTTAGCAATCAGCCCCAGCATTTT.

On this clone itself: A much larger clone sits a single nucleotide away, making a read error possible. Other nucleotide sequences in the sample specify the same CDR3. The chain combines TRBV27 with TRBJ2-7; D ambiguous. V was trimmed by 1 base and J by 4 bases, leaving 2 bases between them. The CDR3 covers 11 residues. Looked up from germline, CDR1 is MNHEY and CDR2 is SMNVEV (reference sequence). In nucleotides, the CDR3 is TGTGCCAGCAGTTTATTATACGAGCAGTACTTC. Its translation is CASSLLYEQYF.

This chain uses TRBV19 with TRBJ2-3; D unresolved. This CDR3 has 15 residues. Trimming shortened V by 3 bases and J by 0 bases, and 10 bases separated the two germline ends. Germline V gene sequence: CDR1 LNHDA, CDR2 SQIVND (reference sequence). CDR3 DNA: TGTGCCAGTAGTATCCGGACCTCTAGCACAGATACGCAGTATTTT. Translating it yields CASSIRTSSTDTQYF. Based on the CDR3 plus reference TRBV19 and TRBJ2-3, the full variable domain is DGGITQSPKYLFRKEGQNVTLSCEQNLNHDAMYWYRQDPGQGLRLIYYSQIVNDFQKGDIAEGYSVSREKKESFPLTVTSAQKNPTAFYLCASSIRTSSTDTQYFGPGTRLTVL.

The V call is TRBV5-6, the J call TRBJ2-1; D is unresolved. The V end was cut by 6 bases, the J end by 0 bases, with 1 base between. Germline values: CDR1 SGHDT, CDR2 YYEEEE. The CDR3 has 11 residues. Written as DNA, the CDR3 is TGTGCCAGCACCTCCTACAATGAGCAGTTCTTC. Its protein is CASTSYNEQFF.

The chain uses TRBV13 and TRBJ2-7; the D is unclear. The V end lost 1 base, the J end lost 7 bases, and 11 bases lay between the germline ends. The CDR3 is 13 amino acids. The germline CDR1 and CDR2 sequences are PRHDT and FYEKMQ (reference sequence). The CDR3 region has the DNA TGTGCCAGCAGCTTAGATCGTGGGCGGGAGCAGTACTTC. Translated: CASSLDRGREQYF.

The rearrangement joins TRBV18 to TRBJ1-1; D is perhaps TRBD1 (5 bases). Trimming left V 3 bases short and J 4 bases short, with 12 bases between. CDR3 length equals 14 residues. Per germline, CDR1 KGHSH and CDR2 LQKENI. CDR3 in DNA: TGTGCCAGCTCACCGCTCGGAGGGGCCACTGAAGCTTTCTTT. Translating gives CASSPLGGATEAFF.

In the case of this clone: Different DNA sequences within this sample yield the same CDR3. The CDR3 reads CASSPLAGVSYNEQFF. The CDR3 DNA sequence: TGTGCCAGCTCACCACTAGCGGGAGTCTCCTACAATGAGCAGTTCTTC. The rearrangement links TRBV18 to TRBJ2-1; TRBD2 matches at 9 bases. CDR3 length: 16 amino acids. V shed 1 base and J 0 bases; nucleotides not matched to a gene: 1. The germline V gene encodes CDR1 KGHSH and CDR2 LQKENI.

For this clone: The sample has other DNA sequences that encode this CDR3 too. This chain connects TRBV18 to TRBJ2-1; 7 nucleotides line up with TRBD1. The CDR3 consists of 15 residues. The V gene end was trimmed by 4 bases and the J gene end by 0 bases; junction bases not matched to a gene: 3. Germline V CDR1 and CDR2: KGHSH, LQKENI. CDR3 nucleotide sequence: TGTGCCAGCTCACTCAGGGACAGCTCCTACAATGAGCAGTTCTTC. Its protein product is CASSLRDSSYNEQFF.

The CDR3: CASSFVPRDPPYEQYF. The CDR3, as DNA: TGCGCCAGCAGCTTTGTCCCCCGGGACCCCCCCTACGAGCAGTACTTC. The V call is TRBV5-1, the J call TRBJ2-7; D assignment may be TRBD1 or TRBD2 (5 bases each). Germline CDR1 reads SGHRS; CDR2 reads YFSETQ. V shed 2 bases and J shed 2 bases, with 17 bases lying between them. CDR3 length equals 16 residues.

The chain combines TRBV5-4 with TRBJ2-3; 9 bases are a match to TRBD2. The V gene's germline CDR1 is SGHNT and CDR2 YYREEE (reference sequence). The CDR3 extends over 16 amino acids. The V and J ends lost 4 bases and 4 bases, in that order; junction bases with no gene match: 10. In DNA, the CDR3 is TGTGCCAGCAGCGCTACTTTTAGCGGGAGCCCAGATACGCAGTATTTT. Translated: CASSATFSGSPDTQYF.

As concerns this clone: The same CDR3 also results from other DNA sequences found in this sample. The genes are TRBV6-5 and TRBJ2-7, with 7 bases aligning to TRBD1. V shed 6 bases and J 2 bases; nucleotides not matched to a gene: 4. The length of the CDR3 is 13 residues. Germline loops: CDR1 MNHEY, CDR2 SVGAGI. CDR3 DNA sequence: TGTGCCAGCAGCCGGGACAGAGCCTACGAGCAGTACTTC. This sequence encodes CASSRDRAYEQYF.

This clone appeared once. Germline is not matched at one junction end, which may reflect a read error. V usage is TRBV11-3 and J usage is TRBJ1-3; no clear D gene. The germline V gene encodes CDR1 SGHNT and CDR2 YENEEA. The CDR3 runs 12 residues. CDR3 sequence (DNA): TGCGCCAGCAGCAAGGGAAGAAACACCATATATTTT. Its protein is CASSKGRNTIYF.

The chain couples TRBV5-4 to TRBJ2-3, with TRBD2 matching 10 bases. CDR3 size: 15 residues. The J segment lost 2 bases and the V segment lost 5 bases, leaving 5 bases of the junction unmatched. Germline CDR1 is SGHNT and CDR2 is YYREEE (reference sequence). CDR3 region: CASRAGGPTTDTQYF. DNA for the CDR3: TGTGCCAGCAGAGCGGGAGGGCCGACCACAGATACGCAGTATTTT.

The CDR3 DNA is TGCGCCAGCAGCTTGGATGGGACGGGCCTCGAGCAGTACTTC. It yields the protein CASSLDGTGLEQYF. The chain recombines TRBV5-1 with TRBJ2-7; D is tentatively TRBD1 or TRBD2 (5 bases each). The germline CDR1 and CDR2 sequences are SGHRS and YFSETQ. The length of the CDR3 is 14 residues. V was shortened by 0 bases and J by 6 bases, with 13 bases between the two germline ends.

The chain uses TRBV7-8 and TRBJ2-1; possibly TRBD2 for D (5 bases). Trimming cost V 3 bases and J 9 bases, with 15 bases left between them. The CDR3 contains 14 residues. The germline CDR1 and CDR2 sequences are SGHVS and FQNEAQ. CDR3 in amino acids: CASSLRESIFEQFF. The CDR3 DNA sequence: TGTGCCAGCAGCTTGAGGGAATCTATATTTGAGCAGTTCTTC.

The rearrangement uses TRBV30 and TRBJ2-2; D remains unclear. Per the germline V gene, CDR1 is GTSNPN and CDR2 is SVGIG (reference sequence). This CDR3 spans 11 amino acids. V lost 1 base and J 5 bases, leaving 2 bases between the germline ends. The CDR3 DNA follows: TGTGCCTGGAGTGAAACCGGGGAGCTGTTTTTT. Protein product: CAWSETGELFF. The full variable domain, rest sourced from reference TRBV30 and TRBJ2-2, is SQTIHQWPATLVQPVGSPLSLECTVEGTSNPNLYWYRQAAGRGLQLLFYSVGIGQISSEVPQNLSASRPQDRQFILSSKKLLLSDSGFYLCAWSETGELFFGEGSRLTVL.

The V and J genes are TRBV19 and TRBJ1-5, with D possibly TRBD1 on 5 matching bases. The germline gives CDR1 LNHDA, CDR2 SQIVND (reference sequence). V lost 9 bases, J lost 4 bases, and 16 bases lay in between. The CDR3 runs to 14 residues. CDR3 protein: CASIDGHTNQPQHF. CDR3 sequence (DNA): TGTGCCAGCATCGATGGACATACAAATCAGCCCCAGCATTTT.

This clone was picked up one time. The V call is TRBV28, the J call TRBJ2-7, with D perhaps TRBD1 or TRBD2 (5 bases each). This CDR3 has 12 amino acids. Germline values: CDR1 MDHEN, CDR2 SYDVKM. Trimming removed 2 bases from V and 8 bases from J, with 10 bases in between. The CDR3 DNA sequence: TGTGCCAGCAGTTTAATGGGGGAGAAGCAGTACTTC. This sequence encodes CASSLMGEKQYF.

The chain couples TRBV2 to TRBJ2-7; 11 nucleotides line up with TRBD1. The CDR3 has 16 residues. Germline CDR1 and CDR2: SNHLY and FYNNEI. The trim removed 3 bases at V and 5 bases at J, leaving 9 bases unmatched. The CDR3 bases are TGTGCCAGCAGTGAGGGGCTTGGACAGGGGGCAAACGAGCAGTACTTC. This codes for CASSEGLGQGANEQYF.

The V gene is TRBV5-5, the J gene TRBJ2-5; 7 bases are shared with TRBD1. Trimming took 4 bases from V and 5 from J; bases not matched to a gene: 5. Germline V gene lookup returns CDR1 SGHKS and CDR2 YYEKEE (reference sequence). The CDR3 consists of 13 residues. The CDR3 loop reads CASSPTGLETQYF. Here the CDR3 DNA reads TGTGCCAGCAGCCCGACAGGGCTTGAGACCCAGTACTTC.

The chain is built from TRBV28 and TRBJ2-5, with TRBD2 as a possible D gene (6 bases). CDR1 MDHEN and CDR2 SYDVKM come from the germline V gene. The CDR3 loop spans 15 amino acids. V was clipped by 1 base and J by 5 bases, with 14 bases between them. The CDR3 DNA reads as TGTGCCAGCAGTTTATCTGCCAAGGAGGGGGAGACCCAGTACTTC. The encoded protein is CASSLSAKEGETQYF.

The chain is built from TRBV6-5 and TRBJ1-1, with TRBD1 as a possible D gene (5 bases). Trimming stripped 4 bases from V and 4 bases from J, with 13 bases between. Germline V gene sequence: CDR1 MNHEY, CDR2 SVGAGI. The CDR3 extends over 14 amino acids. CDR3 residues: CASSSAPGRTEAFF. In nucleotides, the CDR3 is TGTGCCAGCAGTTCAGCCCCAGGGCGCACTGAAGCTTTCTTT.